A single sample is the source of the 18 T cell receptor beta chains below, sequenced in a study of regulatory dendritic cells for organ transplantation. Their cognate antigens are unknown. Sorted T cells were CFSE-labeled and cultured 5 days with allogeneic regulatory or mature dendritic cells at 1:10. Some clones are missing from TCRdb's copy, which holds only in-frame ones; the method was immunoSEQ multiplex PCR. Seen here are some 12,000 clones, about 56% observed once, and the top ten hold 0.9% to 1.5%. The sequencing sample was made of naive CD8+ T cells from blood cultured with dendritic cells. Subset described: CD45RA+ naive T cells. These receptors came from a human donor in good health.

This clone appeared once. The chain is built from TRBV12-5 and TRBJ2-3; 8 bases agree with TRBD1. The CDR3 consists of 16 residues. Per germline, CDR1 LGHNT and CDR2 FRNRAP. V shed 5 bases, J shed 4 bases, and the junction held 11 bases outside the gene matches. The chain's CDR3 is CASGLQGQGRADTQYF. The CDR3 region has the DNA TGTGCTAGTGGTCTACAAGGACAGGGAAGAGCAGATACGCAGTATTTT.

The V and J genes are TRBV7-3 and TRBJ2-1; 10 nucleotides agree with TRBD2. The CDR3 runs to 15 residues. V gave up 0 bases and J gave up 9 bases; unmatched junction bases: 5. CDR1 and CDR2 (germline): SGHTA, FQGTGA. CDR3 DNA: TGTGCCAGCAGCTTAACTAGCGGGGGGTTGGGTGAGCAGTTCTTC. Translating gives CASSLTSGGLGEQFF. The variable domain in full, completed from reference TRBV7-3 and TRBJ2-1, reads GAGVSQTPSNKVTEKGKYVELRCDPISGHTALYWYRQSLGQGPEFLIYFQGTGAADDSGLPNDRFFAVRPEGSVSTLKIQRTERGDSAVYLCASSLTSGGLGEQFFGPGTRLTVL.

This clone came up a few times. The rearrangement uses TRBV7-6 and TRBJ2-1; D not resolved. Germline CDR1 and CDR2: SGHVS and FNYEAQ. The CDR3 extends over 17 amino acids. The V and J ends lost 1 base and 1 base respectively, with 14 bases between them. The DNA of the CDR3 is TGTGCCAGCAGCTTAGGTCACCCTTATAGTTCCTACAATGAGCAGTTCTTC. The encoded protein is CASSLGHPYSSYNEQFF.

V and J are TRBV9 and TRBJ2-5, with 12 bases that match TRBD2. J was trimmed by 0 bases and V by 2 bases; bases with no gene match: 14. CDR3 length equals 20 residues. From germline, CDR1 is SGDLS and CDR2 YYNGEE. For the CDR3, the DNA is TGTGCCAGCAGCGTTCTACCGGGACTAGCGGGTCAATCGTACCAAGAGACCCAGTACTTC. It codes for CASSVLPGLAGQSYQETQYF.

This chain uses TRBV5-6 with TRBJ2-2, with D possibly TRBD1 on 5 matching bases. The V end was cut by 6 bases, the J end by 0 bases, with 6 bases between. CDR3 size: 13 residues. Germline V CDR1 and CDR2: SGHDT, YYEEEE. The CDR3 is CASKTANTGELFF. DNA of the CDR3: TGTGCCAGCAAGACAGCGAACACCGGGGAGCTGTTTTTT.

This sequence joins TRBV7-8 and TRBJ1-5, with D perhaps TRBD1 (5 bases). CDR1 is SGHVS, CDR2 FQNEAQ, per germline. Trimming took 3 bases from V and 1 from J, leaving 16 bases between them. This CDR3 has 17 residues. CDR3 sequence reads: CASSFSSRAESNQPQHF. The DNA for the CDR3 is TGTGCCAGCAGCTTCTCTTCCAGGGCCGAAAGCAATCAGCCCCAGCATTTT. The variable domain in full, with the rest retrieved from reference TRBV7-8 and TRBJ1-5, is GAGVSQSPRYKVAKRGQDVALRCDPISGHVSLFWYQQALGQGPEFLTYFQNEAQLDKSGLPSDRFFAERPEGSVSTLKIQRTQQEDSAVYLCASSFSSRAESNQPQHFGDGTRLSIL.

This sequence joins TRBV27 and TRBJ1-1, with D unclear. Germline assignment: CDR1 MNHEY and CDR2 SMNVEV (reference sequence). Trimming left V 3 bases short and J 11 bases short, with 16 bases between. The CDR3 is 13 residues long. For the CDR3, the DNA is TGTGCCAGCAGTTTCGGGAGGGAGTACTCGGCTTTCTTT. It codes for CASSFGREYSAFF.

J is TRBJ2-2 and V is TRBV7-9, with D perhaps TRBD2 (6 bases). V was cut by 5 bases and J by 2 bases, with 24 bases left in between. CDR3 size: 19 residues. Germline V gene data show CDR1 as SEHNR and CDR2 as FQNEAQ (reference sequence). The CDR3 protein is CASSADSSRETGNTGELFF. CDR3 bases: TGTGCCAGCAGCGCGGACTCATCTCGGGAGACCGGTAACACCGGGGAGCTGTTTTTT.

This clone was counted a few times. The chain uses TRBV4-1 and TRBJ2-7; 8 nucleotides align to TRBD1. CDR1 and CDR2 from the germline V gene are MGHRA and YSYEKL. V trimming: 4 bases; J trimming: 4 bases; junction bases outside the gene matches: 6. This CDR3 contains 14 residues. The CDR3 sequence is CASSPTGQEYEQYF. DNA for the CDR3: TGCGCCAGCAGCCCCACGGGACAGGAATACGAGCAGTACTTC.

V gene TRBV27 combines with J gene TRBJ1-6; 7 positions match TRBD1. This CDR3 contains 14 residues. Germline CDR1 MNHEY, CDR2 SMNVEV (reference sequence). Trimming removed 3 bases from V and 7 bases from J; junction bases left unmatched: 3. Written as DNA, the CDR3 is TGTGCCAGCAGTTTCATGACAGGGAATTCACCCCTCCACTTT. Translated, it gives CASSFMTGNSPLHF.

The chain links TRBV9 to TRBJ2-7; D might be TRBD2 (6 bases). The germline V and J ends were trimmed by 0 bases and 3 bases, with 16 bases remaining between them. CDR1 SGDLS and CDR2 YYNGEE come from the germline V gene. This CDR3 comprises 16 residues. CDR3 bases: TGTGCCAGCAGCGTAGCCCCGACCCCGGGGGACTACGAGCAGTACTTC. This sequence encodes CASSVAPTPGDYEQYF.

The rearrangement joins TRBV6-5 to TRBJ2-3; D unclear. Germline assignment: CDR1 MNHEY and CDR2 SVGAGI. Trimming shortened V by 5 bases and J by 2 bases, and 11 bases separated the two germline ends. The length of the CDR3 is 14 residues. Here the CDR3 DNA reads TGTGCCAGCAGTCTTCTGGAGTACACAGATACGCAGTATTTT. As protein: CASSLLEYTDTQYF.

The chain combines TRBV7-8 with TRBJ2-1, with D maybe TRBD1 (5 bases). The ends were cut back, 0 bases at V and 10 bases at J, with 13 bases in the middle. Germline V lookup: CDR1 SGHVS, CDR2 FQNEAQ. The CDR3 is 14 residues long. CDR3 residues: CASSLAGRATEQFF. CDR3 DNA: TGTGCCAGCAGCTTAGCTGGCAGGGCAACCGAGCAGTTCTTC.

This clone was seen a single time. The genes are TRBV11-2 and TRBJ2-3, with unresolved D. The V and J ends lost 1 base and 4 bases respectively, with 6 bases between them. The CDR3 extends over 13 amino acids. Per germline, CDR1 SGHAT and CDR2 FQNNGV. For the CDR3, the DNA is TGTGCCAGCAGCTTAGTTCAGGCAGATACGCAGTATTTT. Protein product: CASSLVQADTQYF.

The genes are TRBV29-1 and TRBJ1-2; D uncertain. CDR3 length: 11 residues. Trimming removed 0 bases at V and 9 bases at J, with 8 bases between. Germline V gene lookup returns CDR1 SQVTM and CDR2 ANQGSEA. The CDR3 nucleotides read TGCAGCGTTGAAGAGGAGCTGTGCTACACCTTC. This codes for CSVEEELCYTF.

V is TRBV5-4 and J is TRBJ1-1; TRBD1 might be the D (5 bases). CDR1 is SGHNT and CDR2 is YYREEE in the germline V gene (reference sequence). V was trimmed by 1 base and J by 0 bases, leaving 7 bases between them. CDR3 length: 14 amino acids. The CDR3 bases are TGTGCCAGCAGCTTGAACAGGTTGAACACTGAAGCTTTCTTT. Its translation is CASSLNRLNTEAFF.

This clone was seen more than once but under ten times. The rearrangement uses TRBV10-3 and TRBJ1-1, with TRBD1 as a possible D gene (5 bases). Germline values: CDR1 ENHRY, CDR2 SYGVKD. Trimming shortened V by 6 bases and J by 1 base, and 9 bases separated the two germline ends. This CDR3 is built from 13 residues. The CDR3 reads CAIRDNSNTEAFF. The CDR3 nucleotides read TGTGCCATCAGGGACAACTCGAACACTGAAGCTTTCTTT.

This chain uses TRBV19 with TRBJ2-7; 9 bases are shared with TRBD1. The trim removed 4 bases at V and 7 bases at J, leaving 11 bases unmatched. Germline CDR1 and CDR2: LNHDA and SQIVND (reference sequence). CDR3 length equals 15 residues. The CDR3 is CASSTDKGTGREQYF. CDR3 DNA: TGTGCCAGTAGTACCGATAAAGGGACAGGGCGAGAGCAGTACTTC.